This section outlines one T cell receptor beta chain sequence together with its context. The entry originates in a study of blood T cell repertoires in COVID-19. Across the whole study: The United States, Italy and Spain supplied acute and convalescent COVID-19 samples. Sample material is recorded as cDNA or gDNA derived from T cells, B-cell-depleted T cells, or PBMCs.

This CDR3 comprises 15 residues. The V and J ends lost 4 bases and 2 bases respectively, with 15 bases between them. Germline loops: CDR1 SGHKS, CDR2 YYEKEE (reference sequence). Authors' methods: Amplification with reference gene primers provided the estimates of nucleated cell counts. Produced via immunoSEQ multiplex PCR; TCRdb's table is partial and in-frame only. V, J and clone size were drawn from that table, and D and trimming were deduced from the DNA. Here the sample spans roughly 44,000 clones, roughly 90% being singletons. This rearrangement joins TRBV5-5 to TRBJ1-2, with D unclear. This receptor was taken from a man aged 80 or over with acute or convalescent COVID-19. The source material was peripheral blood. The DNA for the CDR3 is TGTGCCAGCAGCCTAAGCCCCTCACCGAACTATGGCTACACCTTC. Its protein is CASSLSPSPNYGYTF.